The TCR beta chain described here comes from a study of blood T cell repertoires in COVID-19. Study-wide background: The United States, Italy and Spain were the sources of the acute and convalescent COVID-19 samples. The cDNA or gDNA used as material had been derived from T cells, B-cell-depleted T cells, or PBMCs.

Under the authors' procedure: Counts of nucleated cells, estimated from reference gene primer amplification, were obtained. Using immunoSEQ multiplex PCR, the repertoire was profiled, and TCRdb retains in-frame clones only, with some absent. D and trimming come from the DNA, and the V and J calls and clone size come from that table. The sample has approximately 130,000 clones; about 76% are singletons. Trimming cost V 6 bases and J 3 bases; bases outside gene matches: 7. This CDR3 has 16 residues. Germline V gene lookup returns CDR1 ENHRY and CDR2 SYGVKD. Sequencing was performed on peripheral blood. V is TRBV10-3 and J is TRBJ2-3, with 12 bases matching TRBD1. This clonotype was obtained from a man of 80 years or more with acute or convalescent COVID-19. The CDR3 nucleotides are TGTGCCATCAGAACCGGGACAGGGGGCCGAACAGATACGCAGTATTTT. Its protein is CAIRTGTGGRTDTQYF.